This T cell receptor beta chain is from a study of cytomegalovirus exposure and HLA in healthy donors. The germline CDR1 and CDR2 sequences are SGHTA and FQGNSA. The CDR3 consists of 18 residues. V gave up 3 bases and J gave up 4 bases; unmatched junction bases: 12. The protocol was immunoSEQ multiplex PCR, while the TCRdb copy is restricted to in-frame clones and leaves out a portion. The profile covers some 170,000 clones, with 95% to 96% appearing a single time and 0.8% to 1% taken by the ten largest. The chain employs TRBV7-2 and TRBJ1-2; TRBD1 agrees at 12 bases. This clonotype was obtained from a woman younger than 35 in good health and CMV-seronegative. The sequenced sample was PBMCs. CDR3 region: CASSFLSTGTGGVYGYTF. For the CDR3, the DNA is TGTGCCAGCAGCTTCCTATCAACCGGGACAGGGGGCGTCTATGGCTACACCTTC.